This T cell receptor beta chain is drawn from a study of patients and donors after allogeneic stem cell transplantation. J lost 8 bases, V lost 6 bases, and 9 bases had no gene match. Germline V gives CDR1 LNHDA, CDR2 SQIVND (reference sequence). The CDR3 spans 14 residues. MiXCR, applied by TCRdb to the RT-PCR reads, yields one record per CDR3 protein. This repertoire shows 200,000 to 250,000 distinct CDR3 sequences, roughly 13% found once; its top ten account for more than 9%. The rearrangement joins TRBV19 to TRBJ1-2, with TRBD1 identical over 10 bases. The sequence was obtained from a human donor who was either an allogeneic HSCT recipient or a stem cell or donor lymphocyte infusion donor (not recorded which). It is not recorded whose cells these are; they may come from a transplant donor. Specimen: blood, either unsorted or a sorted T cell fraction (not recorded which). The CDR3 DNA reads TGTGCCAGTAGGCCGACAGGGGGCGCGAAAGGCTACACCTTC. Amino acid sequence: CASRPTGGAKGYTF.